This entry lists 17 T cell receptor beta chains sequenced from one sample in a study of T cell responses to AZD1222 COVID-19 vaccine. Using immunoSEQ multiplex PCR, the repertoire was profiled, and TCRdb retains in-frame clones only, with some absent. The repertoire holds over 120,000 clones, 90% to 95% seen once, with approximately 2% in the top ten. The sample was peripheral blood, taken on day 0 of AZD1222 vaccination. The receptors were gathered from an adult in good health.

The genes are TRBV7-3 and TRBJ1-1, with a tentative D call TRBD1 (5 bases). The ends were cut back, 4 bases at V and 4 bases at J, with 13 bases in the middle. Germline values: CDR1 SGHTA, CDR2 FQGTGA. CDR3 length: 14 amino acids. In DNA, the CDR3 is TGTGCCAGCAGCTCTTCCCCGGGGGGCACTGAAGCTTTCTTT. Its translation is CASSSSPGGTEAFF.

J is TRBJ1-2 and V is TRBV10-1; D is uncertain. The CDR3 sequence is 13 residues long. The germline gives CDR1 WNHNN, CDR2 SYGVQD (reference sequence). The germline V and J ends were trimmed by 0 bases and 4 bases, with 6 bases remaining between them. This CDR3 reads CASSESLRYGYTF. The CDR3 DNA follows: TGCGCCAGCAGTGAGTCTTTACGCTATGGCTACACCTTC.

The V gene is TRBV7-9, the J gene TRBJ1-2, with no clear D. V shed 1 base and J shed 5 bases, with 14 bases lying between them. The CDR3 has 15 amino acids. CDR1 is SEHNR and CDR2 is FQNEAQ in the germline V gene (reference sequence). The CDR3 loop is CASSLELGELYGYTF. In DNA form, the CDR3 reads TGTGCCAGCAGCTTAGAGTTGGGAGAACTATATGGCTACACCTTC.

The chain carries TRBV6-5 and TRBJ2-5; 7 bases line up with TRBD1. The J segment lost 1 base and the V segment lost 10 bases, leaving 6 bases of the junction unmatched. The CDR3 runs 13 residues. Germline CDR1 MNHEY, CDR2 SVGAGI. CDR3: CATQGVAQETQYF. The CDR3, as DNA: TGTGCCACCCAGGGGGTTGCCCAAGAGACCCAGTACTTC.

J is TRBJ2-5 and V is TRBV5-4; 9 nucleotides align to TRBD2. The germline V gene has CDR1 SGHNT and CDR2 YYREEE (reference sequence). The CDR3 contains 17 residues. Trimming took 0 bases from V and 1 from J; bases not matched to a gene: 7. In DNA form, the CDR3 reads TGTGCCAGCAGCTTGGAGTTAGCAGCGGGGGGCCAAGAGACCCAGTACTTC. Its protein is CASSLELAAGGQETQYF.

The chain joins TRBV18 to TRBJ2-7; unclear D gene. This CDR3 comprises 17 residues. The ends were cut back, 3 bases at V and 0 bases at J, with 18 bases in the middle. Germline V gene sequence: CDR1 KGHSH, CDR2 LQKENI. CDR3 amino acids: CASSPLAKGPSSYEQYF. CDR3 coding DNA: TGTGCCAGCTCACCCCTTGCAAAGGGCCCGAGCTCCTACGAGCAGTACTTC.

J is TRBJ1-2 and V is TRBV5-5; 12 nucleotides match TRBD1. The CDR3 has 16 amino acids. Germline-derived CDR1 and CDR2 are SGHKS and YYEKEE (reference sequence). With 3 bases clipped from V and 6 bases from J, the junction kept 9 bases outside the gene matches. CDR3 loop: CASSWWGTGGGDGYTF. DNA for the CDR3: TGTGCCAGCAGCTGGTGGGGGACAGGGGGCGGAGATGGCTACACCTTC.

This chain uses TRBV7-2 with TRBJ2-7; weak D call: TRBD1 (5 bases). Germline V CDR1 and CDR2: SGHTA, FQGNSA. The CDR3 is 15 residues long. The germline V and J ends were trimmed by 1 base and 2 bases, with 12 bases remaining between them. The CDR3 spells CASSLVQDMAYEQYF. DNA for the CDR3: TGTGCCAGCAGCTTAGTCCAGGACATGGCCTACGAGCAGTACTTC.

The V gene is TRBV7-9, the J gene TRBJ1-2; D may be TRBD1 (5 bases). From germline, CDR1 is SEHNR and CDR2 FQNEAQ (reference sequence). The V gene lost 0 bases and the J gene lost 6 bases, with 23 bases spanning the gap. CDR3 length: 18 amino acids. Here the CDR3 reads CASSLAIIGQGGRNGYTF. The CDR3 DNA sequence: TGTGCCAGCAGCTTAGCGATTATTGGGCAGGGCGGGAGAAATGGCTACACCTTC.

The chain combines TRBV7-2 with TRBJ1-4, with 7 positions matching TRBD1. The CDR3 contains 15 residues. V lost 2 bases, J lost 7 bases, and 7 bases stayed unmatched. Germline loops: CDR1 SGHTA, CDR2 FQGNSA. The CDR3 sequence: CASSLNPGGGEKLFF. In nucleotides, the CDR3 is TGTGCCAGCAGCTTAAATCCAGGGGGTGGTGAAAAACTGTTTTTT.

This clone was picked up a small number of times. The chain couples TRBV20-1 to TRBJ2-5; D ambiguous. The germline V gene has CDR1 DFQATT and CDR2 SNEGSKA (reference sequence). The CDR3 sequence is 11 residues long. V shed 1 base and J shed 4 bases, with 4 bases lying between them. CDR3 amino acids: CSARGTETQYF. The CDR3 nucleotides read TGCAGTGCTAGAGGCACAGAGACCCAGTACTTC.

The CDR3 reads CASSKMGTRYEQYF. The CDR3 DNA follows: TGTGCCAGTAGTAAAATGGGGACTCGCTACGAGCAGTACTTC. The chain is built from TRBV19 and TRBJ2-7; D is possibly TRBD2 (6 bases). Per germline, CDR1 LNHDA and CDR2 SQIVND (reference sequence). CDR3 length: 14 amino acids. Trimming took 4 bases from V and 3 from J, leaving 13 bases between them.

This chain connects TRBV5-4 to TRBJ1-2; TRBD1 aligns across 9 bases. Germline values: CDR1 SGHNT, CDR2 YYREEE (reference sequence). With V trimmed by 5 bases and J by 2 bases, 16 bases remained unmatched. There are 18 residues in the CDR3. In nucleotides, the CDR3 is TGTGCCAGCAGGGCACCGGGACAGGGTATCAGTGTCAACTATGGCTACACCTTC. It is translated as CASRAPGQGISVNYGYTF.

This chain uses TRBV5-4 with TRBJ1-2; D might be TRBD1 (6 bases). Per the germline V gene, CDR1 is SGHNT and CDR2 is YYREEE (reference sequence). Deletions cut 4 bases from V and 8 bases from J, with 18 bases between. This CDR3 has 14 residues. This chain's CDR3 is CASSDNRELSGYTF. DNA of the CDR3: TGTGCCAGCAGCGATAACAGGGAGTTAAGCGGCTACACCTTC.

The genes are TRBV7-6 and TRBJ2-1; 8 bases line up with TRBD1. This CDR3 spans 16 amino acids. V was clipped by 0 bases and J by 7 bases; unmatched bases: 8. Looked up from germline, CDR1 is SGHVS and CDR2 is FNYEAQ. This CDR3 is CASSLARGQGWNEQFF. CDR3 coding DNA: TGTGCCAGCAGCTTAGCGCGTGGACAGGGATGGAATGAGCAGTTCTTC.

J is TRBJ1-2 and V is TRBV7-9; the D gene is possibly TRBD1 (5 bases). Germline V lookup: CDR1 SEHNR, CDR2 FQNEAQ (reference sequence). V lost 5 bases and J lost 5, with 15 bases in between. This CDR3 contains 14 residues. CDR3 in DNA: TGTGCCAGCAGCCCCCCGGCGGGGGGTTATGGCTACACCTTC. This codes for CASSPPAGGYGYTF.

This clone appeared once. The rearrangement joins TRBV7-8 to TRBJ2-3; no reliable D call. Trimming removed 3 bases at V and 0 bases at J, with 10 bases between. Germline V CDR1 and CDR2: SGHVS, FQNEAQ. This CDR3 is built from 15 residues. This CDR3 is CASSLNGMSTDTQYF. The CDR3 DNA reads TGTGCCAGCAGCTTGAACGGAATGAGCACAGATACGCAGTATTTT.